What follows are 9 T cell receptor beta chains derived from one specimen sequenced in a study of post-analysis software for immune sequencing data. Regarding the study as a whole: In patients, TRBV5-6, TRBV5-1 and TRBV20-1 belonged to five or six TRBV segments found more frequently than in controls.

Their antigens remain unidentified. Prepared libraries of TCR beta cDNA carried unique molecular identifiers. MiXCR, run by TCRdb on the PCR reads, gives a single entry per CDR3 protein. Of some 690,000 distinct CDR3 sequences in the sample, approximately 60% were seen once. Input material: blood. Receptors were obtained from a girl aged 2-10 years with multiple sclerosis.

As DNA, the CDR3 is TGTGCCAGCAGCTTGCGCCAGGAAGGGTCACCCCTCCACTTT. Translation: CASSLRQEGSPLHF. The genes are TRBV7-9 and TRBJ1-6; D gene unclear. The CDR3 is made up of 14 amino acids. The germline V gene encodes CDR1 SEHNR and CDR2 FQNEAQ (reference sequence). Trimming removed 3 bases from V and 10 bases from J, with 13 bases in between.

The rearrangement uses TRBV5-1 and TRBJ2-5; D is possibly TRBD2 (5 bases). V dropped 1 base and J dropped 1 base, with 11 bases sitting between them. Germline values: CDR1 SGHRS, CDR2 YFSETQ. The CDR3 is 15 residues long. CDR3 amino acids: CASSLRAEIQETQYF. The DNA of the CDR3 is TGCGCCAGCAGCTTGCGAGCGGAGATCCAAGAGACCCAGTACTTC.

V gene TRBV7-7 combines with J gene TRBJ2-7, with unresolved D. Trimming pared 1 base from V and 7 bases from J, leaving 11 bases between. The CDR3 covers 13 residues. CDR1 and CDR2 (germline): SSHAT, FNYEAQ (reference sequence). CDR3 in amino acids: CASSLDPTEEQYF. In DNA, the CDR3 is TGTGCCAGCAGCTTAGACCCCACAGAGGAGCAGTACTTC.

This clonotype was counted between two and nine times. The J gene is TRBJ2-1, the V gene TRBV5-1; D uncertain. Trimming cost V 0 bases and J 0 bases, with 13 bases left between them. CDR1 is SGHRS, CDR2 YFSETQ, per germline. This CDR3 has 17 amino acids. This CDR3 reads CASSLDSRSSSYNEQFF. The CDR3 coding sequence is TGCGCCAGCAGCTTGGACAGTAGATCCAGCTCCTACAATGAGCAGTTCTTC.

The rearrangement joins TRBV29-1 to TRBJ2-1, with D possibly being TRBD2 (6 bases). Germline assignment: CDR1 SQVTM and CDR2 ANQGSEA. Trimming cost V 3 bases and J 6 bases, with 15 bases left between them. This CDR3 region has 14 residues. CDR3 sequence reads: CSVEEGNPCNEQFF. The CDR3 region has the DNA TGCAGCGTTGAGGAGGGGAATCCCTGCAATGAGCAGTTCTTC.

A few counts support this clonotype. One end of the junction is discordant with germline, which a read error may explain. The V gene is TRBV7-2, the J gene TRBJ2-1; the match to TRBD2 covers 8 bases. The CDR3 spans 20 residues. CDR1 and CDR2 (germline): SGHTA, FQGNSA. This CDR3 reads CASSLAPLAGVMGPYNEQFF. The CDR3 DNA reads as TGTGCCAGTAGCTTAGCCCCCCTAGCGGGTGTTATGGGACCCTACAATGAGCAGTTCTTC. The full variable domain, its missing parts supplied by reference TRBV7-2 and TRBJ2-1, is GAGVSQSPSNKVTEKGKDVELRCDPISGHTALYWYRQSLGQGLEFLIYFQGNSAPDKSGLPSDRFSAERTGGSVSTLTIQRTQQEDSAVYLCASSLAPLAGVMGPYNEQFFGPGTRLTVL.

This clonotype came up a few times. The J gene is TRBJ2-5, the V gene TRBV12-3 or TRBV12-4, with D uncertain. V was shortened by 8 bases and J by 3 bases, with 10 bases between the two germline ends. CDR3 length equals 12 residues. The CDR3 here is CASRFGEETQYF. DNA for the CDR3: TGTGCCAGCCGATTCGGAGAAGAGACCCAGTACTTC.

The rearrangement links TRBV7-2 to TRBJ2-1, with 13 bases that match TRBD2. Germline V gives CDR1 SGHTA, CDR2 FQGNSA. CDR3 length equals 15 residues. V lost 6 bases, J lost 4 bases, and 3 bases stayed unmatched. The CDR3 DNA reads as TGTGCCAGCAGGAGGACTAGCGGGGGTTACAATGAGCAGTTCTTC. As protein: CASRRTSGGYNEQFF.

This clonotype was picked up a small number of times. This chain links TRBV12-3 or TRBV12-4 with TRBJ2-1; possibly TRBD2 for D (5 bases). V was cut by 6 bases and J by 5 bases, with 5 bases left in between. The CDR3 runs to 11 residues. The CDR3 protein is CASRRDNEQFF. The CDR3 DNA is TGTGCCAGCAGGAGGGACAATGAGCAGTTCTTC.